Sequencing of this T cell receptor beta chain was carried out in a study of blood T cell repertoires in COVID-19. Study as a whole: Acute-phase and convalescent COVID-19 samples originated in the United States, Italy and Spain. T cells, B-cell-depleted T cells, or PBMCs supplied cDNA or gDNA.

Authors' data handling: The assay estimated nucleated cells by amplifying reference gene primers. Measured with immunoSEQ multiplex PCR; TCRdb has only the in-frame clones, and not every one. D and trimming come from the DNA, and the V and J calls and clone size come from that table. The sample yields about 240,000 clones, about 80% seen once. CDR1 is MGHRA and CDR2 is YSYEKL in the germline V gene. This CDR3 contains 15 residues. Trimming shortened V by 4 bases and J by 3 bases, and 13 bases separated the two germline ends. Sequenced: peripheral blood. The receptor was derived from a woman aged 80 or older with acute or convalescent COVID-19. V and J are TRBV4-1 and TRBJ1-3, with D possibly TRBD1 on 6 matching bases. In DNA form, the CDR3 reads TGCGCCAGCAGCCGTCTCACAGGGTTTGGAAACACCATATATTTT. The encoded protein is CASSRLTGFGNTIYF.